The present entry profiles one T cell receptor (beta chain) with its context. The antigen this receptor binds is unknown. Base qualities are not at hand, and no much larger clone is one base apart. The High Capacity cDNA Reverse Transcription Kit was used to reverse transcribe all of the isolated RNA, meaning that expressed TCRB transcripts were what got sequenced. Naive, central memory and regulatory T cell samples underwent deep immunoSEQ sequencing, averaging around 3.9 million total reads per sample. Sorted cells were lysed in RLT buffer and RNA was extracted with DNase-treated RNeasy Micro or Mini kits, depending on cell number. Each cell subset was processed on its own to prevent cross-contamination, while patient and healthy donor samples were processed together. Using the immunoSEQ multiplex PCR, TCRB sequences were amplified from cDNA into 87-bp fragments spanning the CDR3 region. Amplicons were sequenced on the Illumina HiSeq platform. The study's own analysis went as follows. Synthetic template baselines were used to correct PCR bias computationally, reads within Hamming distance 2 were collapsed, and singletons that could not be merged were discarded. Reads were aligned against IMGT to assign V, D and J genes, CDR3 length and insertions or deletions at six rearrangement sites. Clonotype counts were normalized to sorted cell number within each subset before computing true diversity and Gini coefficients with the tcR R package. The overlap coefficient, calculated on TCRB nucleotide sequences, was used to quantify repertoire sharing. Out-of-frame TCRB sequences from naive cells were analyzed as a proxy for the pre-selection repertoire. TCRdb's version of the immuneACCESS table is confined to in-frame rearrangements and falls short of the full clone set. An unresolved V gene accounts for under half of the shortfall where checked; the remainder is of unknown origin. That table gives V, J and clone size, and the DNA gave D and trimming. The sample table contains about 260,000 clones; only one count was recorded for around 68% of them. The ten largest clones take up around 0.057% of the sample.

The entry originates in a study of beta chain features in type 1 diabetes (dated by TCRdb to the late 2010s). With respect to the entire study: Mean age, gender distribution, total cell number and subset yield did not differ between patients and healthy donors. Regulatory and stem cell-like memory subsets were isolated from only 8 patients and about eight healthy donors, whereas naive and central memory subsets came from all 30 or so donors. A total of roughly 98,000,000 sorted cells were examined across all samples, and RNA yield correlated strongly with the number of cells per subset. In the study, recently diagnosed type 1 diabetes patients and matched healthy donors were compared on the TCRB repertoires of their sorted circulating CD4+ T cell subsets. General study outcomes and caveats: Because cDNA was sequenced instead of genomic DNA, highly expressing activated cells could be over-represented, though the groups showed no difference in activation or CD3 levels. Naive, central memory and regulatory TCRB repertoires appeared to be more alike among patients than among healthy donors. At VDJ recombination sites, patients with type 1 diabetes made fewer insertions and deleted more nucleotides, a pattern implying thymic rearrangement abnormalities. PCR may preferentially amplify shorter templates, but because patient and control samples were amplified and corrected together, any resulting skew would affect both groups equally. Type 1 diabetes patients showed a moderate but significant shortening of TCRB CDR3 length in all four CD4+ subsets. Because the HLA sub-analyses included only small numbers of individuals, any influence of HLA type on TCRB rearrangement was left unresolved.

Each donor gave one peripheral blood draw, about 110 mL on average, collected into heparinised tubes. Using a panel that included CD45RO, CCR7, CD25, CD127, CD95 and CD27, naive, central memory, regulatory and stem cell-like memory CD4+ T cells were sorted on a BD FACSAria II. All sorted populations exceeded 95% purity. Right away, PBMCs were isolated by Lymphoprep density gradient centrifugation and were stained directly, with no culture step. So that batch effects would be minimized, each experiment stained and sorted samples in pairs, pairing one healthy donor with one patient. Taken from cysteine to phenylalanine, the CDR3 has 16 residues. Only the CDR3 DNA is retained, 48 bases long and in frame from the first base. The V end loses 5 bases and the J end loses 3 bases, and a stretch of 18 bases separates them. CDR1 and CDR2 are read off the germline V gene as MGHDK and SYGVNS.

This clonotype was sampled from a man aged 25-45 years in good health. Sequences were obtained from naive CD4+ T cells from blood. The cell subset or site label on this specimen signifies: true naive CD4+ T cells. The chain is encoded by TRBV25-1 joined to TRBJ2-3, with TRBD1 perhaps the D gene, on 6 matching bases. The nucleotide sequence reads as follows: TGTGCCAGCAGTTTGCCCAGGGGATTGGGAACAGATACGCAGTATTTT. It codes for CASSLPRGLGTDTQYF.